One sample yielded the 30 T cell receptor beta chains listed below, sequenced in a study of OX40 agonist ivuxolimab in advanced cancers. This table comes from immunoSEQ multiplex PCR, and its TCRdb copy is limited to in-frame clones, with some not included. The repertoire includes 25,000 or so clones, 80% to 85% of them detected once, and roughly 13% sits in the top ten. The starting material was CD4+ or CD8+ T cells sorted from blood, obtained in a trial of the OX40 agonist ivuxolimab. All receptors derive from an adult with an advanced solid tumor such as melanoma, head and neck, liver or kidney cancer.

The chain combines TRBV2 with TRBJ2-5; D gene uncertain. Germline V gene data show CDR1 as SNHLY and CDR2 as FYNNEI. Trimming cost V 3 bases and J 6 bases, with 8 bases left between them. The CDR3 contains 12 residues. CDR3 DNA sequence: TGTGCCAGCAGTGACTGGGGTCAGACCCAGTACTTC. As protein: CASSDWGQTQYF. The full variable domain, in which reference TRBV2 and TRBJ2-5 provide the parts outside the CDR3, is EPEVTQTPSHQVTQMGQEVILRCVPISNHLYFYWYRQILGQKVEFLVSFYNNEISEKSEIFDDQFSVERPDGSNFTLKIRSTKLEDSAMYFCASSDWGQTQYFGPGTRLLVL.

As concerns this clone: A junction end diverges from the germline sequence, so it may reflect a read error. The sample contains more than one DNA sequence encoding this CDR3. The V and J genes are TRBV27 and TRBJ1-2; no definite D call. The CDR3 is 12 amino acids. Germline V gene sequence: CDR1 MNHEY, CDR2 SMNVEV (reference sequence). The CDR3 region has the DNA TGCGCCAGCAGGAGAAGTAGTGGTGGCTACACCTTC. Protein: CASRRSSGGYTF.

The chain links TRBV4-1 to TRBJ2-5, with D possibly being TRBD1 (5 bases). Trimming left V 1 base short and J 7 bases short, with 13 bases between. This CDR3 has 14 residues. Looked up from germline, CDR1 is MGHRA and CDR2 is YSYEKL. CDR3 nucleotides: TGCGCCAGCAGCCAAGGCGGCCAACAGGCGACCCAGTACTTC. Protein product: CASSQGGQQATQYF.

This rearrangement joins TRBV7-9 to TRBJ2-3; D is unresolved. Trimming pared 2 bases from V and 4 bases from J, leaving 4 bases between. The germline V gene encodes CDR1 SEHNR and CDR2 FQNEAQ (reference sequence). This CDR3 has 12 residues. CDR3 DNA: TGTGCCAGCAGCTTATTTTCAGATACGCAGTATTTT. It yields the protein CASSLFSDTQYF.

The CDR3 protein is CASSSVQGGNSPLHF. As DNA, the CDR3 is TGTGCCAGTAGTTCGGTTCAGGGTGGCAATTCACCCCTCCACTTT. The V call is TRBV19, the J call TRBJ1-6, with a weak D call TRBD1 (5 bases). Germline CDR1 LNHDA, CDR2 SQIVND (reference sequence). V lost 5 bases, J lost 7 bases, and 15 bases lay in between. The CDR3 sequence is 15 residues long.

This sequence joins TRBV5-6 and TRBJ1-5; D not certain. Germline values: CDR1 SGHDT, CDR2 YYEEEE. The CDR3 length is 14 residues. The V end lost 0 bases, the J end lost 12 bases, and 16 bases lay between the germline ends. CDR3 DNA: TGTGCCAGCAGCTTGGTGTCAGCCCCTGCCAACCAGCATTTT. Its protein is CASSLVSAPANQHF.

Of note for this clone: The junction and the germline gene differ at one end; a read error may be behind it. J is TRBJ2-1 and V is TRBV29-1, with TRBD2 matching over 7 bases. Per germline, CDR1 SQVTM and CDR2 ANQGSEA. The CDR3 runs to 15 residues. The CDR3 region has the DNA TGCAGCGTTGTACCCTCCCGACTAGCCTACAGTGAGCAGTTCTTC. Amino acid sequence: CSVVPSRLAYSEQFF.

The table lists this clone with a count of one. The chain employs TRBV19 and TRBJ2-2, with TRBD1 identical over 8 bases. V dropped 5 bases and J dropped 5; count of bases not matched to a gene: 7. This CDR3 contains 15 residues. Germline assignment: CDR1 LNHDA and CDR2 SQIVND (reference sequence). The DNA for the CDR3 is TGTGCCAGTAGTGGCAGGGGGCTTGGGACCGGGGAGCTGTTTTTT. The encoded protein is CASSGRGLGTGELFF.

The chain combines TRBV4-1 with TRBJ1-4; unclear D gene. The CDR3 extends over 17 amino acids. The V end lost 1 base, the J end lost 0 bases, and 12 bases lay between the germline ends. The V gene's germline CDR1 is MGHRA and CDR2 YSYEKL. Here the CDR3 DNA reads TGCGCCAGCAGCCAAGGATTTGGGCTCTCAACTAATGAAAAACTGTTTTTT. Translating gives CASSQGFGLSTNEKLFF.

The V gene is TRBV6-6, the J gene TRBJ1-6; 9 bases fit TRBD1. The V segment lost 1 base and the J segment 9 bases; nucleotides outside the gene matches: 4. The CDR3 has 15 residues. CDR1 and CDR2 from the germline V gene are MNHNY and SVGAGI (reference sequence). The chain's CDR3 is CASSYLQGARSPLHF. The CDR3 DNA is TGTGCCAGCAGTTACTTACAGGGGGCTCGTTCACCCCTCCACTTT.

This chain uses TRBV14 with TRBJ1-1; 8 bases line up with TRBD1. Germline V gene lookup returns CDR1 SGHDN and CDR2 FVKESK. The trim removed 2 bases at V and 2 bases at J, leaving 7 bases unmatched. CDR3 length: 16 amino acids. The DNA of the CDR3 is TGTGCCAGCAGCCAATGGGGGACAGGTTTCAACACTGAAGCTTTCTTT. It is translated as CASSQWGTGFNTEAFF.

To note about this clone: The sample has other DNA sequences that encode this CDR3 too. The CDR3 is CASSDEGSGGAGAEQFF. CDR3 in DNA: TGTGCCAGCAGTGATGAAGGTAGCGGGGGGGCGGGGGCGGAGCAGTTCTTC. This chain joins TRBV2 and TRBJ2-1; the match to TRBD2 covers 11 bases. The CDR3 extends over 17 amino acids. Germline CDR1 is SNHLY and CDR2 is FYNNEI. Trimming removed 3 bases from V and 10 bases from J; junction bases left unmatched: 14. Combining the CDR3 with reference TRBV2 and TRBJ2-1 gives the whole variable domain EPEVTQTPSHQVTQMGQEVILRCVPISNHLYFYWYRQILGQKVEFLVSFYNNEISEKSEIFDDQFSVERPDGSNFTLKIRSTKLEDSAMYFCASSDEGSGGAGAEQFFGPGTRLTVL.

The chain links TRBV6-6 to TRBJ2-7, with 8 bases aligning to TRBD2. V lost 5 bases, J lost 4 bases, and 13 bases stayed unmatched. CDR3 length equals 16 residues. CDR1 and CDR2 from the germline V gene are MNHNY and SVGAGI (reference sequence). Written as DNA, the CDR3 is TGTGCCAGCAGTCCCCCCGGGGGTCCGGGAGGGTACGAGCAGTACTTC. It encodes CASSPPGGPGGYEQYF.

This clone was found once. The chain has TRBV15 and TRBJ2-3; 7 bases match TRBD1. This CDR3 region has 15 residues. Germline lookup yields CDR1 LNHNV and CDR2 YYDKDF (reference sequence). The V segment lost 5 bases and the J segment 0 bases; nucleotides outside the gene matches: 5. CDR3 sequence (DNA): TGTGCCACCAGCGGGGACAGTCGGAGCACAGATACGCAGTATTTT. Protein sequence: CATSGDSRSTDTQYF.

This clone was observed a few times. The chain combines TRBV7-9 with TRBJ1-1; the D is unclear. There are 11 residues in the CDR3. V gave up 7 bases and J gave up 4 bases, with 7 bases separating them. Per the germline V gene, CDR1 is SEHNR and CDR2 is FQNEAQ (reference sequence). In nucleotides, the CDR3 is TGTGCCAGCAACCGGGGCACTGAAGCTTTCTTT. This encodes CASNRGTEAFF.

The chain links TRBV6-1 to TRBJ2-3; 11 nucleotides match TRBD2. The germline V gene encodes CDR1 MNHNS and CDR2 SASEGT. This CDR3 has 17 amino acids. V gave up 3 bases and J gave up 1 base; unmatched junction bases: 6. The CDR3 coding sequence is TGTGCCAGCAGTGAGTCTAGCGGGGGGCAAGGCACAGATACGCAGTATTTT. Its translation is CASSESSGGQGTDTQYF.

This clone was detected a few times. The gene calls are TRBV4-1 and TRBJ1-1; 8 bases agree with TRBD1. The CDR3 runs 12 residues. Germline CDR1 and CDR2: MGHRA and YSYEKL. V was clipped by 6 bases and J by 7 bases; unmatched bases: 4. The CDR3: CASRGGTGEAFF. In DNA form, the CDR3 reads TGCGCCAGCAGGGGGGGGACAGGTGAAGCTTTCTTT.

The rearrangement joins TRBV14 to TRBJ2-7, with 9 bases lining up with TRBD1. V gave up 4 bases and J gave up 3 bases; unmatched junction bases: 7. The CDR3 contains 15 residues. Germline V gene lookup returns CDR1 SGHDN and CDR2 FVKESK. The CDR3 DNA reads TGTGCCAGCAGCCCCTGGGACAGGGTCCTCTACGAGCAGTACTTC. Its translation is CASSPWDRVLYEQYF.

This clone was found once. Here the CDR3 reads CASSQALFNYGYTF. DNA of the CDR3: TGTGCCAGCAGCCAAGCATTGTTTAACTATGGCTACACCTTC. The chain has TRBV4-2 and TRBJ1-2, with D hard to call. Trimming pared 1 base from V and 1 base from J, leaving 7 bases between. The CDR3 is 14 amino acids. Germline values: CDR1 LGHNA, CDR2 YNFKEQ.

The V gene is TRBV7-9, the J gene TRBJ1-2, with 9 bases that match TRBD1. The CDR3 spans 15 residues. Germline assignment: CDR1 SEHNR and CDR2 FQNEAQ (reference sequence). After removal of 3 bases from V and 3 bases from J, the junction contained 5 bases not matched to a gene. CDR3 DNA: TGTGCCAGCAGCTTTCCGGGACAGGGATACTATGGCTACACCTTC. It is translated as CASSFPGQGYYGYTF.

The rearrangement links TRBV5-6 to TRBJ2-7, with D unresolved. This CDR3 is 14 amino acids long. The V end was cut by 2 bases, the J end by 1 base, with 10 bases between. Germline loops: CDR1 SGHDT, CDR2 YYEEEE. The CDR3: CASSLFSESYEQYF. CDR3 in DNA: TGTGCCAGCAGCTTATTCAGTGAATCCTACGAGCAGTACTTC.

The gene calls are TRBV9 and TRBJ1-1; 10 bases are shared with TRBD1. The CDR3 runs to 15 residues. Germline V gives CDR1 SGDLS, CDR2 YYNGEE. V lost 4 bases, J lost 4 bases, and 7 bases stayed unmatched. The CDR3 DNA is TGTGCCAGCAGCCCAGACAGGGGGCCCCGCACTGAAGCTTTCTTT. Its translation: CASSPDRGPRTEAFF.

The rearrangement joins TRBV6-5 to TRBJ1-5; D is unresolved. Trimming removed 6 bases from V and 6 bases from J, with 18 bases in between. Per the germline V gene, CDR1 is MNHEY and CDR2 is SVGAGI. The CDR3 has 15 amino acids. CDR3 sequence (DNA): TGTGCCAGCAGACCCCTCTTGGGCTCGGGTCAGCCCCAGCATTTT. Translating it yields CASRPLLGSGQPQHF.

The V call is TRBV5-5, the J call TRBJ1-2; weak D call: TRBD1 (5 bases). V was trimmed by 2 bases and J by 2 bases, leaving 16 bases between them. Germline V gene sequence: CDR1 SGHKS, CDR2 YYEKEE (reference sequence). CDR3 length: 16 amino acids. CDR3 amino acids: CASSLASLAGNYGYTF. The CDR3 bases are TGTGCCAGCAGCTTAGCATCGTTGGCAGGGAACTATGGCTACACCTTC.

The rearrangement links TRBV7-9 to TRBJ2-1, with unresolved D. The V end lost 5 bases, the J end lost 5 bases, and 13 bases lay between the germline ends. The CDR3 consists of 14 residues. Germline V gene sequence: CDR1 SEHNR, CDR2 FQNEAQ (reference sequence). CDR3 sequence (DNA): TGTGCCAGCAGCCCGGCGCTTGGGGACAATGAGCAGTTCTTC. Translation: CASSPALGDNEQFF.

J is TRBJ1-1 and V is TRBV7-3; D not resolved. Per the germline V gene, CDR1 is SGHTA and CDR2 is FQGTGA. V lost 2 bases to trimming and J lost 4 bases, with 8 bases between them. The CDR3 spans 13 residues. The CDR3 protein is CASSLVATTEAFF. DNA for the CDR3: TGTGCCAGCAGCTTAGTCGCAACCACTGAAGCTTTCTTT.

This chain links TRBV9 with TRBJ2-1, with D possibly matching TRBD1 (5 bases). Germline lookup yields CDR1 SGDLS and CDR2 YYNGEE. CDR3 length: 14 residues. Deletions cut 0 bases from V and 5 bases from J, with 9 bases between. CDR3 in amino acids: CASSVGQWNNEQFF. The CDR3 region has the DNA TGTGCCAGCAGCGTAGGACAGTGGAACAATGAGCAGTTCTTC. Supplemented by reference TRBV9 and TRBJ2-1, the full variable domain reads DSGVTQTPKHLITATGQRVTLRCSPRSGDLSVYWYQQSLDQGLQFLIQYYNGEERAKGNILERFSAQQFPDLHSELNLSSLELGDSALYFCASSVGQWNNEQFFGPGTRLTVL.

V usage is TRBV7-8 and J usage is TRBJ1-1; D is unresolved. Per germline, CDR1 SGHVS and CDR2 FQNEAQ. This CDR3 region has 15 residues. The V end was cut by 7 bases, the J end by 7 bases, with 22 bases between. The CDR3 reads CASTRWAAPNHEAFF. The CDR3 DNA reads as TGTGCCAGCACCCGGTGGGCAGCGCCGAACCATGAAGCTTTCTTT.

The chain is built from TRBV19 and TRBJ2-1; D ambiguous. There are 11 residues in the CDR3. Between the trimmed V and J ends, which lost 5 bases and 8 bases, there was a span of 7 bases. The V gene's germline CDR1 is LNHDA and CDR2 SQIVND (reference sequence). CDR3 nucleotide sequence: TGTGCCAGTAGTTCAACTGATGAGCAGTTCTTC. Protein: CASSSTDEQFF.

V is TRBV29-1 and J is TRBJ2-1, with 14 bases fitting TRBD2. The ends lost 4 bases at V and 10 bases at J; junction bases unmatched: 6. From germline, CDR1 is SQVTM and CDR2 ANQGSEA. The CDR3 is made up of 14 amino acids. DNA for the CDR3: TGCAGCGTTGCGACTAGCGGGGGGGCGGAGGAGCAGTTCTTC. Its translation: CSVATSGGAEEQFF.